Presented here are 14 T cell receptor beta chains from one specimen sequenced in a study of shared clonotypes between healthy human individuals. TCRdb's copy holds only in-frame clones and misses some; the assay was immunoSEQ multiplex PCR. The table shows 2 million to 3 million clones, with under 95% occurring only once. Sequencing was performed on naive CD4+ T cells from PBMCs. The subset denotes: CD45RA+ positively selected. These receptors originate from a man between 18 and 35 years old in good health. Some clones in this sample may be carry-over from other donors' samples.

This clone was detected once. The rearrangement joins TRBV5-1 to TRBJ1-1, with D tentatively TRBD1 (6 bases). CDR3 length equals 14 residues. V lost 4 bases and J lost 6, with 16 bases in between. Per germline, CDR1 SGHRS and CDR2 YFSETQ. The CDR3, as DNA: TGCGCCAGCAGCGCGGGGGACACTCGCGCTGAAGCTTTCTTT. It encodes CASSAGDTRAEAFF.

The V gene is TRBV6-6, the J gene TRBJ1-4; 8 nucleotides match TRBD1. Germline V lookup: CDR1 MNHNY, CDR2 SVGAGI (reference sequence). The CDR3 runs 15 residues. The junction had 6 bases not matched to a gene; V was cut back by 6 bases and J by 3 bases. DNA for the CDR3: TGTGCCAGCAGAAGAGACAGGGGAGCTAATGAAAAACTGTTTTTT. Translating it yields CASRRDRGANEKLFF.

The V gene is TRBV14, the J gene TRBJ2-7; TRBD1 is a possible D gene (5 bases). V lost 4 bases, J lost 6 bases, and 13 bases lay in between. CDR3 length: 13 amino acids. Germline V CDR1 and CDR2: SGHDN, FVKESK. The CDR3 is CASSLNQGGEQYF. CDR3 nucleotides: TGTGCCAGCAGCCTAAATCAGGGTGGCGAGCAGTACTTC.

The count of this clone is one. The CDR3 protein is CASMVRSSTDTQYF. The CDR3 DNA follows: TGTGCCAGCATGGTGCGGTCTAGCACAGATACGCAGTATTTT. J is TRBJ2-3 and V is TRBV28; D is ambiguous. V was trimmed by 7 bases and J by 0 bases, leaving 11 bases between them. The CDR3 loop spans 14 amino acids. Looked up from germline, CDR1 is MDHEN and CDR2 is SYDVKM.

V usage is TRBV7-9 and J usage is TRBJ2-5, with D tentatively TRBD1 (6 bases). V lost 1 base, J lost 5 bases, and 14 bases lay in between. CDR1 is SEHNR, CDR2 FQNEAQ, per germline (reference sequence). The CDR3 consists of 15 residues. Written as DNA, the CDR3 is TGTGCCAGCAGCTTAGGGCAGGGGAGTGGGGAGACCCAGTACTTC. Its protein is CASSLGQGSGETQYF.

This chain links TRBV5-4 with TRBJ2-1; no firm D call. Germline loops: CDR1 SGHNT, CDR2 YYREEE (reference sequence). The CDR3 consists of 14 residues. Trimming removed 0 bases at V and 10 bases at J, with 14 bases between. CDR3 coding DNA: TGTGCCAGCAGCTTGGATAAGGGCGGCAGGGAGCAGTTCTTC. This gives the protein CASSLDKGGREQFF.

This chain uses TRBV30 with TRBJ2-5; the D is unclear. With the DNA end fitting TRBJ2-7 better, the J assignment may be wrong. CDR3 length equals 12 residues. The germline V gene has CDR1 GTSNPN and CDR2 SVGIG (reference sequence). CDR3 nucleotides: TGTGCCTGGGGGCGGTTAGGGTCCGAGCAGTACTTC. This encodes CAWGRLGSEQYF.

This chain uses TRBV6-1 with TRBJ1-5; no reliable D call. Trimming cost V 4 bases and J 2 bases, with 12 bases left between them. CDR3 length: 15 residues. Germline V gives CDR1 MNHNS, CDR2 SASEGT. CDR3 protein: CASSGFYGGNQPQHF. In nucleotides, the CDR3 is TGTGCCAGCAGTGGGTTCTACGGGGGCAATCAGCCCCAGCATTTT.

This chain uses TRBV7-9 with TRBJ2-1, with 7 bases identical to TRBD1. The CDR3 totals 18 residues. Germline values: CDR1 SEHNR, CDR2 FQNEAQ (reference sequence). V shed 3 bases, J shed 2 bases, and the junction held 13 bases outside the gene matches. The CDR3 region is CASSFNYNRGPTYNEQFF. The CDR3 region has the DNA TGTGCCAGCAGCTTTAATTACAACAGGGGTCCAACCTACAATGAGCAGTTCTTC.

This sequence joins TRBV6-5 and TRBJ1-1, with unresolved D. The CDR3 loop spans 15 amino acids. Germline V gene data show CDR1 as MNHEY and CDR2 as SVGAGI. Trimming removed 0 bases at V and 4 bases at J, with 12 bases between. The CDR3 nucleotides read TGTGCCAGCAGTTACTCGATTTGGAAGGTCACTGAAGCTTTCTTT. This translates into CASSYSIWKVTEAFF.

J is TRBJ2-5 and V is TRBV7-2; no reliable D call. The CDR3 consists of 14 residues. Germline assignment: CDR1 SGHTA and CDR2 FQGNSA. V lost 5 bases and J 1 base, leaving 11 bases between the germline ends. Here the CDR3 reads CASSLVAAQETQYF. Here the CDR3 DNA reads TGTGCCAGCAGCCTTGTCGCAGCCCAAGAGACCCAGTACTTC.

The CDR3 DNA is TGTGCCAGCAGCACCGGGACAGGGGGCGGTGAGCAGTTCTTC. Translated: CASSTGTGGGEQFF. The chain carries TRBV7-3 and TRBJ2-1; 12 nucleotides agree with TRBD1. Germline CDR1 is SGHTA and CDR2 is FQGTGA. This CDR3 contains 14 residues. Unmatched junction bases numbered 5, after V lost 5 bases and J lost 9 bases.

The rearrangement joins TRBV27 to TRBJ1-5; D gene ambiguous. The germline V gene encodes CDR1 MNHEY and CDR2 SMNVEV (reference sequence). V lost 1 base to trimming and J lost 5 bases, with 12 bases between them. The length of the CDR3 is 15 residues. The DNA for the CDR3 is TGTGCCAGCAGTTTATTTATGGAGAAACATCAGCCCCAGCATTTT. Residues: CASSLFMEKHQPQHF.

The rearrangement links TRBV27 to TRBJ2-1; D tentatively fits TRBD1 or TRBD2 (5 bases each). From germline, CDR1 is MNHEY and CDR2 SMNVEV (reference sequence). CDR3 length: 16 amino acids. V gave up 4 bases and J gave up 7 bases, with 20 bases separating them. CDR3 protein: CASSYPGPPPGNEQFF. The CDR3 DNA reads TGTGCCAGCAGTTATCCGGGACCTCCTCCGGGGAATGAGCAGTTCTTC.